Presented here are 4 T cell receptor beta chains from one specimen sequenced in a study of Ad26.COV2.S vaccination and SARS-CoV-2 variants. Treatment of the sample: roughly 20 received Ad26.COV2.S at low or high dose, single or two shots; about 5 received placebo; per-sample allocation not given. Day 63 after the first injection of vaccine or placebo was the sampling time. Assay used: immunoSEQ multiplex PCR; TCRdb lists only in-frame clones, some missing. Of 350,000 to 400,000 clones listed, approximately 91% were seen once; the top ten hold around 2%. The source was peripheral blood, collected in a trial of Ad26.COV2.S vaccine versus placebo. These receptors were taken from a person aged 18-60 years who received the Ad26.COV2.S COVID-19 vaccine or a placebo.

The gene calls are TRBV7-2 and TRBJ1-6, with D unresolved. V shed 1 base and J shed 6 bases, with 7 bases lying between them. This CDR3 has 14 residues. The germline CDR1 and CDR2 sequences are SGHTA and FQGNSA. In DNA, the CDR3 is TGTGCCAGCAGCTTAGTGGGCTCTAATTCACCCCTCCACTTT. Translated: CASSLVGSNSPLHF.

This chain joins TRBV6-5 and TRBJ1-4; 9 nucleotides agree with TRBD1. CDR1 and CDR2 from the germline V gene are MNHEY and SVGAGI. The CDR3 length is 15 residues. With 5 bases clipped from V and 8 bases from J, the junction kept 9 bases outside the gene matches. CDR3 nucleotides: TGTGCCAGCAGTCCAGAAGACAGGGGGGGAGAAAAACTGTTTTTT. Translating gives CASSPEDRGGEKLFF.

The genes are TRBV5-5 and TRBJ2-5, with 13 bases aligning to TRBD2. Germline V lookup: CDR1 SGHKS, CDR2 YYEKEE (reference sequence). The trim removed 7 bases at V and 3 bases at J, leaving 9 bases unmatched. The CDR3 sequence is 16 residues long. CDR3 sequence: CASSQGGLAGEETQYF. CDR3 bases: TGTGCCAGCTCCCAAGGTGGACTAGCGGGAGAAGAGACCCAGTACTTC.

The CDR3 DNA reads as TGTGCCAGCAGCCCTAGGGGTGTCTCAGATACGCAGTATTTT. Protein product: CASSPRGVSDTQYF. The chain employs TRBV13 and TRBJ2-3; TRBD1 is a possible D gene (5 bases). Germline V gene lookup returns CDR1 PRHDT and CDR2 FYEKMQ (reference sequence). The CDR3 length is 14 residues. Between the trimmed V and J ends, which lost 5 bases and 4 bases, there was a span of 13 bases.